This T cell receptor beta chain appears in the sequencing data of a study of sequential checkpoint blockade in melanoma. Repertoires were generated with immunoSEQ multiplex PCR, while TCRdb's copy carries only in-frame clones and drops some. The repertoire consists of about 22,000 clones, with 65% to 85% occurring once and the leading ten covering over 9.5%. Treatment indicated: randomized to nivolumab then ipilimumab (arm A) or the reverse (arm B). From thawed PBMCs, live CD3+CD8+ cells negative for CD19 and CD56 were sorted. V was clipped by 5 bases and J by 4 bases, with 15 bases between them. This CDR3 is 14 amino acids long. Germline loops: CDR1 SGHNT, CDR2 YYREEE (reference sequence).

The V and J genes are TRBV5-4 and TRBJ1-1; D call uncertain. The sequence was collected from a human donor with melanoma. Source: CD8+ T cells sorted from blood (inferred from file names), taken from a patient given nivolumab and ipilimumab in sequence. CDR3 sequence: CASSYWEIGTEAFF. CDR3 sequence (DNA): TGTGCCAGCAGTTACTGGGAGATAGGCACTGAAGCTTTCTTT.